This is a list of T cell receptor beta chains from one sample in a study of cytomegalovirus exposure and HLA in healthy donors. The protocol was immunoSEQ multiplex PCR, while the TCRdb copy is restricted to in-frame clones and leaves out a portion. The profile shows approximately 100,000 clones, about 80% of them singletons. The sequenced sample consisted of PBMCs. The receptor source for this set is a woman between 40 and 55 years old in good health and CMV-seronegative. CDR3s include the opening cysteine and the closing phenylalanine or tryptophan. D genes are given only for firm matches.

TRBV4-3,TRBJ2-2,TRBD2,CASSQDNQLAGELTGELFF
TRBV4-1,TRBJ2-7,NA,CASSPNDRIYEQYF
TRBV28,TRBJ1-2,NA,CASKLTGVYGYTF
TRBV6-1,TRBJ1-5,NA,CASTHARDQPQHF
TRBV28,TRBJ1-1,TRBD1,CASSETGAGGTEAFF
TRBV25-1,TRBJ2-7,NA,CASRKGLGNYEQYF
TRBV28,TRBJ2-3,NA,CATGDTGSTDTQYF
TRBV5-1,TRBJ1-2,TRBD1,CASSLEGQGSYGYTF
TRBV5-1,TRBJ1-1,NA,CASSLGGRKSTEAFF
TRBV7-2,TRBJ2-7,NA,CASSLGGRMNYEQYF
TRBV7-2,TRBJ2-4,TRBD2,CASSYSGGRGNIQYF
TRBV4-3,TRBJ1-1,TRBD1,CASSLRPRGDTEAFF
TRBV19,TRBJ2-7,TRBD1,CASTHRDSSYEQYF
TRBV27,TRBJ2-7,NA,CASSATGNSYEQYF
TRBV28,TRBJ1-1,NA,CASSYEGDTEAFF
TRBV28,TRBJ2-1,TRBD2,CASSLTSGRGEQFF
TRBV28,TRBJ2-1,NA,CASSPGNWKWSGNEQFF
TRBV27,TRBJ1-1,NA,CASSLTGTMNTEAFF
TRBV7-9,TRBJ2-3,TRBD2,CTSSSRGGVDTQYF
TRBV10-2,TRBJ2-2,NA,CASSDAPQVTGELFF
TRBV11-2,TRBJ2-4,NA,CASSSLLENIQYF
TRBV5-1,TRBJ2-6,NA,CASSYRTAGANVLTF
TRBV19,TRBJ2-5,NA,CASSNRQETQYF
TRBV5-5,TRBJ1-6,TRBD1,CASSSTGTGDNSPLHF
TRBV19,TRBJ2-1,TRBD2,CASSFNGRVEQFF
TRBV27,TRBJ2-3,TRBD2,CASSTLDFSGIDTQYF
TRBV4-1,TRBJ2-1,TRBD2,CASSTGTTNEQFF
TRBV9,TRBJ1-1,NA,CASSPLPGNTEAFF
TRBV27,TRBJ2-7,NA,CASRSRETYEQYF
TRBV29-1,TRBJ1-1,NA,CSVELSAEAFF
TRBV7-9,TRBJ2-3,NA,CASSPRRIEATQYF
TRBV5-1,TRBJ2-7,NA,CASSLVQGAYEQYF
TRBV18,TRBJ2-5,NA,CASSPESPETQYF
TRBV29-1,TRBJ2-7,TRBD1,CSVDGTGGHEQYF
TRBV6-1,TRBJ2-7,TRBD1,CASRGTVSSYEQYF
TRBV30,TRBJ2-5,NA,CAWRGSGETQYF
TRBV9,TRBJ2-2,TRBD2,CASSVEAGYTGELFF
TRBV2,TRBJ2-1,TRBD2,CASSEGTSGDEQFF
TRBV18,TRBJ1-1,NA,CASSPLGENTEAFF
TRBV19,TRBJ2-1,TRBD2,CASSMTSGGVYNEQFF
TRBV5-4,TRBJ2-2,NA,CASSLARQGNTGELFF
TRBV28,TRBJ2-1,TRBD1,CASSPRGTGGHEQFF
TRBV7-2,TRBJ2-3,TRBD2,CASSSPGLPQYF
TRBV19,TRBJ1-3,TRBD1,CASTSTRDRFSPGTIYF
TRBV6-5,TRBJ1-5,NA,CASSLQGDNQPQHF
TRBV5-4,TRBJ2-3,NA,CASSLVLNYITDTQYF
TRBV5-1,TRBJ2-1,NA,CASSFWGGANEQFF
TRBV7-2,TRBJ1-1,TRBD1,CASSSDRPEFTEAFF
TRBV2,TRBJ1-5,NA,CASRQQGISNQPQHF
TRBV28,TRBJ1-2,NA,CASKLPPYGYTF
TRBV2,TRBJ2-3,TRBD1,CASAYRGGADTQYF
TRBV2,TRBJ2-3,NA,CASSRLTPRATDTQYF
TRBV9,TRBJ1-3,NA,CASSPREWASGNTIYF
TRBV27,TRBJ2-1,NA,CASINPGDNEQFF